Included here is one T cell receptor (beta chain) sequence, with context. These data originate in a study of blood T cell repertoires in COVID-19. J gave up 5 bases and V 5 bases, and 14 bases lay outside the gene matches. Germline V lookup: CDR1 SNHLY, CDR2 FYNNEI. This CDR3 has 17 residues. Assay: immunoSEQ multiplex PCR; the TCRdb copy retains only in-frame clones and omits some. The sample shows about 100,000 clones, around 81% of them seen only once. This sequence joins TRBV2 and TRBJ1-4; 7 bases are a match to TRBD1. The receptor comes from a man between 50 and 59 years old with active or convalescent COVID-19. Sequences were obtained from peripheral blood. The CDR3 DNA follows: TGTGCCAGCAGTCCCCTGGGTACCGGGACAGCGAATGAAAAACTGTTTTTT. It yields the protein CASSPLGTGTANEKLFF. Filled out from reference TRBV2 and TRBJ1-4, the complete variable domain reads EPEVTQTPSHQVTQMGQEVILRCVPISNHLYFYWYRQILGQKVEFLVSFYNNEISEKSEIFDDQFSVERPDGSNFTLKIRSTKLEDSAMYFCASSPLGTGTANEKLFFGSGTQLSVL.